Listed here are 7 T cell receptor beta chains from one sample, sequenced in a study of T cell changes during pregnancy in multiple sclerosis. Some clones are missing from TCRdb's copy, which holds only in-frame ones; the method was immunoSEQ multiplex PCR. This sample yields 66,000 or so clones, of which approximately 90% are seen a single time; 0.8% to 0.9% belongs to the top ten. Sequenced here: peripheral blood, sampled in the first trimester of pregnancy. The receptor source for this set is a female donor in good health, enrolled as a control in a pregnancy study.

The chain carries TRBV25-1 and TRBJ1-1; D is possibly TRBD1 (5 bases). In germline, CDR1 is MGHDK, CDR2 SYGVNS. The V end was cut by 7 bases, the J end by 8 bases, with 11 bases between. This CDR3 is 11 amino acids long. Here the CDR3 DNA reads TGTGCCAGCACTTGGGGCTCCGAAGCTTTCTTT. Amino acids: CASTWGSEAFF.

The rearrangement joins TRBV9 to TRBJ1-6, with D perhaps matching TRBD1 (5 bases). The V end lost 0 bases, the J end lost 7 bases, and 14 bases lay between the germline ends. There are 16 residues in the CDR3. Germline loops: CDR1 SGDLS, CDR2 YYNGEE. CDR3 bases: TGTGCCAGCAGCGTAGCTGGAACAGGACCCAATTCACCCCTCCACTTT. The encoded protein is CASSVAGTGPNSPLHF.

The chain joins TRBV29-1 to TRBJ2-2; D unclear. The CDR3 spans 13 residues. The V end was cut by 6 bases, the J end by 0 bases, with 8 bases between. Germline CDR1 and CDR2: SQVTM and ANQGSEA. CDR3 sequence: CSVGSPNTGELFF. CDR3 DNA sequence: TGCAGCGTCGGTTCTCCGAACACCGGGGAGCTGTTTTTT.

V usage is TRBV9 and J usage is TRBJ1-1, with D hard to call. Trimming left V 0 bases short and J 8 bases short, with 8 bases between. Germline CDR1 and CDR2: SGDLS and YYNGEE. This CDR3 spans 12 amino acids. The CDR3 loop is CASSVVYGEAFF. The CDR3 region has the DNA TGTGCCAGCAGCGTAGTATACGGGGAAGCTTTCTTT.

J is TRBJ1-1 and V is TRBV4-3, with TRBD1 matching over 8 bases. The CDR3 consists of 15 residues. Germline CDR1 LGHNA, CDR2 YSLEER. Trimming took 3 bases from V and 7 from J; bases not matched to a gene: 10. CDR3 nucleotides: TGCGCCAGCAGCCAGGGGACAGGCACCTCGGGTGAAGCTTTCTTT. This gives the protein CASSQGTGTSGEAFF.

CDR3 residues: CASSLGLASQETQYF. In DNA, the CDR3 is TGTGCCAGCAGCCTGGGACTAGCGAGTCAAGAGACCCAGTACTTC. The V gene is TRBV13, the J gene TRBJ2-5; 10 nucleotides match TRBD2. Germline CDR1 is PRHDT and CDR2 is FYEKMQ (reference sequence). The J segment lost 2 bases and the V segment lost 5 bases, leaving 5 bases of the junction unmatched. There are 15 residues in the CDR3.

This chain connects TRBV29-1 to TRBJ1-5; 9 nucleotides line up with TRBD1. V lost 7 bases, J lost 6 bases, and 7 bases stayed unmatched. This CDR3 region has 13 residues. Per the germline V gene, CDR1 is SQVTM and CDR2 is ANQGSEA. CDR3 in amino acids: CSAIQGAGQPQHF. CDR3 in DNA: TGCAGCGCCATACAGGGGGCAGGTCAGCCCCAGCATTTT.